This entry concerns a single T cell receptor (beta chain). Its antigen is not known. The data were taken from a study of PD-1 blockade in classical Hodgkin lymphoma. TCRdb keeps only in-frame clones here, not all; method: immunoSEQ multiplex PCR. In the table there are 50,000 to 65,000 clones, more than 85% of which are singletons. With 0 bases removed from V and 2 bases from J, the gap between germline ends came to 17 bases. CDR1 and CDR2 from the germline V gene are MGHRA and YSYEKL. There are 17 residues in the CDR3. The study's findings and limits: A significant rise in TCR diversity was seen by C4D1 for CD4+ cells but not for CD8+ cells. Newly diagnosed and completely responding patients shared comparable baseline diversity. With respect to the repertoire differences, their causes, possibly disease activity or prior therapy, remain undefined.

Autologous stem cell transplantation was followed by relapse in every patient, and brentuximab vedotin exposure varied. Under best response, outcomes were complete response, partial response or progressive disease. The specimen was peripheral blood mononuclear cells (PBMCs), collected before the second cycle of nivolumab. This sequence originates from a human donor with classical Hodgkin lymphoma. V gene TRBV4-1 combines with J gene TRBJ2-7; possibly TRBD2 for D (6 bases). CDR3: CASSQEGTGARAYEQYF. DNA of the CDR3: TGCGCCAGCAGCCAAGAAGGGACGGGAGCTAGAGCCTACGAGCAGTACTTC.